The 4 T cell receptor beta chains below all came from one sample that was sequenced in a study of T cell repertoires in cytomegalovirus infection. Their target antigens are unknown. TCRdb fed the reads into MiXCR, producing one record per CDR3 protein. Of around 430,000 distinct CDR3 sequences listed, about two fifths are singletons. Source: cultured PBMCs, taken from culture after CMV antigen stimulation. These receptors were taken from a human donor in good health (CMV status not recorded). Some clones in this sample may be carry-over from other donors' samples.

This clonotype was seen once. This chain links TRBV7-4 with TRBJ2-3; 9 bases line up with TRBD2. The CDR3 has 20 residues. CDR1 and CDR2 (germline): SGHVT, SQSDAQ. With 4 bases clipped from V and 0 bases from J, the junction kept 17 bases outside the gene matches. The CDR3 DNA reads as TGTGCCAGCAGCTCCTTTCGATGGCGGGGGGGGGGTACTAGCACAGATACGCAGTATTTT. Translation: CASSSFRWRGGGTSTDTQYF.

The V and J genes are TRBV30 and TRBJ1-4; D call uncertain. Trimming removed 1 base at V and 6 bases at J, with 15 bases between. The germline V gene has CDR1 GTSNPN and CDR2 SVGIG (reference sequence). The CDR3 extends over 15 amino acids. The CDR3 DNA sequence: TGTGCCTGGAGTGAAGAAAATGGGTGGGATGAAAAACTGTTTTTT. Translated, it gives CAWSEENGWDEKLFF.

This clonotype was seen at least ten times. The V call is TRBV7-2, the J call TRBJ2-1; D remains unclear. The CDR3 consists of 13 residues. Germline values: CDR1 SGHTA, CDR2 FQGNSA. V was clipped by 2 bases and J by 15 bases, with 17 bases between them. CDR3 sequence: CASSLLGREWGFF. CDR3 nucleotide sequence: TGTGCCAGCAGCTTATTAGGCCGCGAGTGGGGGTTCTTC.

Written as DNA, the CDR3 is TGTGCCAGCAGCTTGAGCCCGGGACTAGGGCCCTACGAGCAGTACTTC. Protein sequence: CASSLSPGLGPYEQYF. This sequence joins TRBV7-9 and TRBJ2-7; TRBD2 aligns across 8 bases. V lost 3 bases, J lost 2 bases, and 9 bases stayed unmatched. This CDR3 contains 16 residues. CDR1 is SEHNR and CDR2 is FQNEAQ in the germline V gene (reference sequence).